This T cell receptor (beta chain) was sequenced for a study of blood T cell repertoires in COVID-19. The assay was immunoSEQ multiplex PCR, and TCRdb's table has in-frame clones only and misses some. The sample carries about 74,000 clones, approximately 80% recorded once. CDR3 length: 19 residues. The trim removed 1 base at V and 3 bases at J, leaving 13 bases unmatched. The germline gives CDR1 PRHDT, CDR2 FYEKMQ (reference sequence). Sequencing was carried out using peripheral blood. The chain employs TRBV13 and TRBJ2-3; 10 bases map to TRBD2. The TCR sequence derives from a man older than 75 with acute or convalescent COVID-19. Here the CDR3 reads CASSLDWSQAGGRTDTQYF. CDR3 sequence (DNA): TGTGCCAGCAGCTTAGATTGGTCCCAAGCGGGGGGGCGAACAGATACGCAGTATTTT.